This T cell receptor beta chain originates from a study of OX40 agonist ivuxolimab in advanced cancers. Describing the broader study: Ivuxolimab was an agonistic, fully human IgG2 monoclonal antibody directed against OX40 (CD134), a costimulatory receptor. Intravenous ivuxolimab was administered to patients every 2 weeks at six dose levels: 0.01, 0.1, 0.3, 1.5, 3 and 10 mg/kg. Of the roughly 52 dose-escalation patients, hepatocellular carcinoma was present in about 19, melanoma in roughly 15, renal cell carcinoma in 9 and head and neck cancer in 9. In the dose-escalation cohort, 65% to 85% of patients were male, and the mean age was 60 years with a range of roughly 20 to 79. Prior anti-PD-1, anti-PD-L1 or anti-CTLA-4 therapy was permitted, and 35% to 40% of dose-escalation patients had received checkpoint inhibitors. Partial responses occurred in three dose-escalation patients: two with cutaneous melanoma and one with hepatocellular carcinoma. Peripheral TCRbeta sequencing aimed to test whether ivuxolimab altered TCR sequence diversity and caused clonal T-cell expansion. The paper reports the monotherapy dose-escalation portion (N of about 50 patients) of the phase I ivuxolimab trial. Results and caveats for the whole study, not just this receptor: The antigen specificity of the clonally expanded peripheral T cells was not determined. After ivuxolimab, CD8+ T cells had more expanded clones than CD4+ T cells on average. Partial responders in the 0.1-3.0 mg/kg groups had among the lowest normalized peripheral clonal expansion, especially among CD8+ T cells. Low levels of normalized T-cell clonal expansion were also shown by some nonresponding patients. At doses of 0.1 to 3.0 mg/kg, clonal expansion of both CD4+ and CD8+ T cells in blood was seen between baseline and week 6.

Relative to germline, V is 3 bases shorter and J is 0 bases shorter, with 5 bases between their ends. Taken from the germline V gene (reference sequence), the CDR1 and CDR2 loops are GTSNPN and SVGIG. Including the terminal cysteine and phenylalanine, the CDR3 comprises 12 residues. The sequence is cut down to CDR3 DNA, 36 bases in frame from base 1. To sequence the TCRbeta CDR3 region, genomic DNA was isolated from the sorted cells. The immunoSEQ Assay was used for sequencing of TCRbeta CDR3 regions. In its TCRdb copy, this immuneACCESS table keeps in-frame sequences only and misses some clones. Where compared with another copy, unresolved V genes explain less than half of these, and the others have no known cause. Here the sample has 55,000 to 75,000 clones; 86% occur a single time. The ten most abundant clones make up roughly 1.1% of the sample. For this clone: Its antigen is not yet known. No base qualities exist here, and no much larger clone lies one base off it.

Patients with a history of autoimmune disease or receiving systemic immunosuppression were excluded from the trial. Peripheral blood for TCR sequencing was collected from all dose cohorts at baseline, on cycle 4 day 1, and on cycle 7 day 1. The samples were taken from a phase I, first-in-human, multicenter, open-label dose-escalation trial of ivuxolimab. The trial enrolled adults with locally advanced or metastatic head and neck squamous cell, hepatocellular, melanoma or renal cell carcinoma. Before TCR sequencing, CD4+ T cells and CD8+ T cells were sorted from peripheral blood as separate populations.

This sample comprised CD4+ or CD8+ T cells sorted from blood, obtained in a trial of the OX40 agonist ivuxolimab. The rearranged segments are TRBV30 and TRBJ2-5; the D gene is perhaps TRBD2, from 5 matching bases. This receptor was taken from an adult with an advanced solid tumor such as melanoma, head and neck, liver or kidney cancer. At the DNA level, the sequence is TGTGCCTGGAGGGACTACCAAGAGACCCAGTACTTC. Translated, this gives CAWRDYQETQYF.